These 30 T cell receptor beta chains originate from one sample sequenced in a study of OX40 agonist ivuxolimab in advanced cancers. Library preparation was by the immunoSEQ multiplex PCR assay. TCRdb took this table from immuneACCESS and kept in-frame rearrangements with V and J called. Such tables lack part of the clones; where checked against another copy, unresolved V genes explain under half of the gap, and the rest is unexplained. The sample yields some 95,000 clones; around 85% were counted once. Approximately 0.5% of the sample belongs to the ten largest clones. Source: CD4+ or CD8+ T cells sorted from blood, taken in a trial of the OX40 agonist ivuxolimab. These receptors all come from an adult with an advanced solid tumor such as melanoma, head and neck, liver or kidney cancer.

This chain links TRBV6-4 with TRBJ2-2; the match to TRBD2 covers 14 bases. The CDR3 runs 15 residues. V was pared by 6 bases and J by 6 bases, with 3 bases of the junction left unmatched. Germline CDR1 MRHNA, CDR2 SNTAGT. The CDR3 nucleotides are TGTGCCAGCAGCTTGGGACTAGCGGGGGCCGGGGAGCTGTTTTTT. Protein sequence: CASSLGLAGAGELFF.

The rearrangement uses TRBV7-6 and TRBJ1-2, with D possibly being TRBD1 (5 bases). Germline assignment: CDR1 SGHVS and CDR2 FNYEAQ. V dropped 3 bases and J dropped 0 bases, with 11 bases sitting between them. This CDR3 region has 15 residues. The CDR3 reads CASSFGAPTNYGYTF. CDR3 nucleotide sequence: TGTGCCAGCAGCTTCGGGGCACCCACTAACTATGGCTACACCTTC.

The rearrangement links TRBV29-1 to TRBJ2-7; D not resolved. V lost 6 bases to trimming and J lost 5 bases, with 11 bases between them. Germline V gene sequence: CDR1 SQVTM, CDR2 ANQGSEA. The length of the CDR3 is 11 residues. The CDR3 sequence: CSVKKEHEQYF. CDR3 DNA sequence: TGCAGCGTGAAGAAGGAGCACGAGCAGTACTTC.

V is TRBV7-2 and J is TRBJ1-1; D perhaps matches TRBD1 (5 bases). The CDR3 contains 13 residues. The germline gives CDR1 SGHTA, CDR2 FQGNSA. Trimming cost V 3 bases and J 8 bases, with 13 bases left between them. This CDR3 is CASSFTGTREAFF. DNA for the CDR3: TGTGCCAGCAGCTTTACCGGGACCCGCGAAGCTTTCTTT.

V usage is TRBV5-6 and J usage is TRBJ1-3, with a possible D match to TRBD1 (6 bases). Trimming removed 4 bases from V and 1 base from J, with 15 bases in between. The CDR3 spans 16 residues. CDR1 SGHDT and CDR2 YYEEEE come from the germline V gene. The CDR3 loop reads CASSRPTGWSGNTIYF. In nucleotides, the CDR3 is TGTGCCAGCAGCAGGCCGACAGGTTGGTCTGGAAACACCATATATTTT.

The rearrangement uses TRBV5-1 and TRBJ2-5; tentatively, D is TRBD1 (6 bases). The germline CDR1 and CDR2 sequences are SGHRS and YFSETQ. The V end lost 0 bases, the J end lost 5 bases, and 11 bases lay between the germline ends. The CDR3 loop spans 14 amino acids. The DNA for the CDR3 is TGCGCCAGCAGCTTGGACAGGGCTAGCGAGACCCAGTACTTC. Translating gives CASSLDRASETQYF. Using reference TRBV5-1 and TRBJ2-5 for the parts outside the CDR3, the full variable domain is KAGVTQTPRYLIKTRGQQVTLSCSPISGHRSVSWYQQTPGQGLQFLFEYFSETQRNKGNFPGRFSGRQFSNSRSEMNVSTLELGDSALYLCASSLDRASETQYFGPGTRLLVL.

The CDR3 protein is CASSPRGSGTEAFF. The CDR3 DNA reads as TGTGCCAGCTCACCACGGGGGTCGGGCACTGAAGCTTTCTTT. The V gene is TRBV18, the J gene TRBJ1-1; the D gene is possibly TRBD1 (5 bases). This CDR3 comprises 14 residues. The germline V and J ends were trimmed by 1 base and 4 bases, with 10 bases remaining between them. The germline gives CDR1 KGHSH, CDR2 LQKENI. The whole variable domain, filled in from reference TRBV18 and TRBJ1-1, reads NAGVMQNPRHLVRRRGQEARLRCSPMKGHSHVYWYRQLPEEGLKFMVYLQKENIIDESGMPKERFSAEFPKEGPSILRIQQVVRGDSAAYFCASSPRGSGTEAFFGQGTRLTVV.

V gene TRBV18 combines with J gene TRBJ1-1, with 9 bases aligning to TRBD1. The junction had 16 bases not matched to a gene; V was cut back by 3 bases and J by 5 bases. Germline V lookup: CDR1 KGHSH, CDR2 LQKENI. This CDR3 region has 18 residues. The CDR3 reads CASSPRLTGGGSWTEAFF. The CDR3 nucleotides read TGTGCCAGCTCACCCCGATTGACAGGGGGGGGAAGTTGGACTGAAGCTTTCTTT.

In its sample, this clone was seen a few times. The CDR3 loop reads CASSKVTGRLMTYEQYF. The DNA of the CDR3 is TGTGCCAGCAGCAAGGTTACCGGAAGACTTATGACCTACGAGCAGTACTTC. The J gene is TRBJ2-7, the V gene TRBV21-1; TRBD2 is taken as the D call from the table, unchecked against the DNA. TRBV21-1 represents a pseudogene. This CDR3 is 17 amino acids long.

This rearrangement joins TRBV15 to TRBJ1-1; unclear D gene. Deletions cut 4 bases from V and 5 bases from J, with 11 bases between. The CDR3 spans 13 residues. Germline V gene data show CDR1 as LNHNV and CDR2 as YYDKDF (reference sequence). CDR3 coding DNA: TGTGCCACCAGCAATGTGCTGGGGACTGAAGCTTTCTTT. Protein: CATSNVLGTEAFF.

The chain employs TRBV11-3 and TRBJ2-3; D gene unclear. Germline-derived CDR1 and CDR2 are SGHNT and YENEEA. CDR3 length: 13 amino acids. Between the trimmed V and J ends, which lost 0 bases and 3 bases, there was a span of 4 bases. The CDR3 DNA follows: TGTGCCAGCAGCTTAGAAGGGACAGATACGCAGTATTTT. This encodes CASSLEGTDTQYF.

The chain combines TRBV11-2 with TRBJ2-7, with D tentatively TRBD2 (5 bases). This CDR3 spans 14 amino acids. In germline, CDR1 is SGHAT, CDR2 FQNNGV. Deletions cut 5 bases from V and 4 bases from J, with 15 bases between. The CDR3: CASSRVRGGYEQYF. The CDR3 DNA reads as TGTGCCAGCAGCCGAGTCCGGGGTGGGTACGAGCAGTACTTC. Supplemented by reference TRBV11-2 and TRBJ2-7, the full variable domain reads EAGVAQSPRYKIIEKRQSVAFWCNPISGHATLYWYQQILGQGPKLLIQFQNNGVVDDSQLPKDRFSAERLKGVDSTLKIQPAKLEDSAVYLCASSRVRGGYEQYFGPGTRLTVT.

The chain employs TRBV19 and TRBJ1-2; 7 bases match TRBD1. The V segment lost 5 bases and the J segment 2 bases; nucleotides outside the gene matches: 8. Looked up from germline, CDR1 is LNHDA and CDR2 is SQIVND (reference sequence). The CDR3 runs 15 residues. The CDR3 spells CASSLRQGGNYGYTF. CDR3 in DNA: TGTGCCAGTAGTTTGAGACAGGGAGGCAACTATGGCTACACCTTC.

CDR3 DNA: TGTGCCAGCAGATCGTTGGGGAGTGGCTACACCTTC. It translates to CASRSLGSGYTF. V and J are TRBV6-1 and TRBJ1-2; D unclear. The ends were cut back, 6 bases at V and 7 bases at J, with 12 bases in the middle. CDR1 MNHNS and CDR2 SASEGT come from the germline V gene. The CDR3 loop spans 12 amino acids.

The chain links TRBV2 to TRBJ1-3; D is unclear. Germline-derived CDR1 and CDR2 are SNHLY and FYNNEI. CDR3 size: 14 residues. V lost 7 bases, J lost 6 bases, and 16 bases lay in between. In DNA form, the CDR3 reads TGTGCCAGCATGGGTTCCGGAATTGAAAACACCATATATTTT. The encoded protein is CASMGSGIENTIYF.

The chain couples TRBV7-2 to TRBJ1-1; 9 bases line up with TRBD1. This CDR3 spans 16 amino acids. With 5 bases clipped from V and 5 bases from J, the junction kept 12 bases outside the gene matches. Germline V CDR1 and CDR2: SGHTA, FQGNSA. CDR3 nucleotides: TGTGCCAGCAGCGCCCGGGACAGGGCCGGGCGGACTGAAGCTTTCTTT. Protein product: CASSARDRAGRTEAFF.

The chain uses TRBV6-5 and TRBJ1-4; maybe TRBD1 (6 bases). Germline V lookup: CDR1 MNHEY, CDR2 SVGAGI. This CDR3 spans 13 amino acids. Deletions cut 1 base from V and 7 bases from J, with 7 bases between. This chain's CDR3 is CASSYYRAEKLFF. The CDR3 nucleotides are TGTGCCAGCAGTTACTACAGGGCTGAAAAACTGTTTTTT.

V is TRBV7-9 and J is TRBJ1-5, with D possibly TRBD1 on 6 matching bases. Germline V gene lookup returns CDR1 SEHNR and CDR2 FQNEAQ (reference sequence). V shed 5 bases and J shed 2 bases, with 16 bases lying between them. This CDR3 is built from 16 residues. The CDR3 sequence: CASSLGQGRRNQPQHF. For the CDR3, the DNA is TGTGCCAGCAGCCTCGGGCAGGGGCGGCGCAATCAGCCCCAGCATTTT.

The gene calls are TRBV6-5 and TRBJ1-5; D gene unclear. The CDR3 consists of 14 residues. V was cut by 6 bases and J by 7 bases, with 16 bases left in between. Germline CDR1 reads MNHEY; CDR2 reads SVGAGI. CDR3: CASRRLEAGQPQHF. The CDR3, as DNA: TGTGCCAGCAGAAGACTAGAGGCTGGGCAGCCCCAGCATTTT.

CDR3 sequence reads: CASSRDGKETQYF. The CDR3 DNA reads as TGCGCCAGCAGCCGGGACGGTAAAGAGACCCAGTACTTC. This chain joins TRBV5-1 and TRBJ2-5, with D perhaps TRBD1 or TRBD2 (5 bases each). Germline V gives CDR1 SGHRS, CDR2 YFSETQ. There are 13 residues in the CDR3. The V gene lost 4 bases and the J gene lost 3 bases, with 10 bases spanning the gap.

In regard to this clone: One end of the junction does not line up with germline, which may come from a read error. Other DNA sequences within the sample encode an identical CDR3. This chain links TRBV5-6 with TRBJ1-5; weak D call: TRBD1 (6 bases). The CDR3 is made up of 15 amino acids. The V gene's germline CDR1 is SGHDT and CDR2 YYEEEE. CDR3 protein: CASSYRETVNQPQHF. The DNA for the CDR3 is TGTGCCAGCAGCTACAGGGAGACGGTCAATCAGCCCCAGCACTTT. Filled out from reference TRBV5-6 and TRBJ1-5, the complete variable domain reads DAGVTQSPTHLIKTRGQQVTLRCSPKSGHDTVSWYQQALGQGPQFIFQYYEEEERQRGNFPDRFSGHQFPNYSSELNVNALLLGDSALYLCASSYRETVNQPQHFGDGTRLSIL.

The V and J genes are TRBV7-8 and TRBJ1-2; perhaps TRBD1 as D (5 bases). The germline V gene encodes CDR1 SGHVS and CDR2 FQNEAQ. The V and J ends lost 1 base and 0 bases respectively, with 15 bases between them. This CDR3 is 17 amino acids long. CDR3 sequence: CASSLGRGVMANYGYTF. The CDR3 DNA follows: TGTGCCAGCAGCTTAGGGAGAGGGGTTATGGCTAACTATGGCTACACCTTC. Full variable domain (rest looked up from reference TRBV7-8 and TRBJ1-2): GAGVSQSPRYKVAKRGQDVALRCDPISGHVSLFWYQQALGQGPEFLTYFQNEAQLDKSGLPSDRFFAERPEGSVSTLKIQRTQQEDSAVYLCASSLGRGVMANYGYTFGSGTRLTVV.

In nucleotides, the CDR3 is TGTGCCGCCCGAGGTGGCGGCAATCAGCCCCAGCATTTT. It codes for CAARGGGNQPQHF. The gene calls are TRBV10-3 and TRBJ1-5; D remains unclear. Germline CDR1 ENHRY, CDR2 SYGVKD. Trimming removed 11 bases from V and 2 bases from J, with 13 bases in between. CDR3 length: 13 residues.

The CDR3 nucleotides are TGCGCCAGGCCGGACAACTCTCGAACATTCTCTGGAAACACCATATATTTT. It yields the protein CARPDNSRTFSGNTIYF. The genes are TRBV23-1 and TRBJ1-3, with D maybe TRBD1 (5 bases). TRBV23-1 is classed as an ORF, of uncertain function. The V gene lost 9 bases and the J gene lost 0 bases, with 21 bases spanning the gap. This CDR3 has 17 residues.

V is TRBV19 and J is TRBJ1-4, with 7 bases matching TRBD1. The CDR3 has 14 residues. In germline, CDR1 is LNHDA, CDR2 SQIVND (reference sequence). Unmatched junction bases numbered 9, after V lost 7 bases and J lost 7 bases. The CDR3 protein is CASTLQGGGEKLFF. CDR3 in DNA: TGTGCCAGTACCCTCCAAGGGGGCGGTGAAAAACTGTTTTTT. The entire variable domain, with the rest obtained from reference TRBV19 and TRBJ1-4, is as follows: DGGITQSPKYLFRKEGQNVTLSCEQNLNHDAMYWYRQDPGQGLRLIYYSQIVNDFQKGDIAEGYSVSREKKESFPLTVTSAQKNPTAFYLCASTLQGGGEKLFFGSGTQLSVL.

The V call is TRBV28, the J call TRBJ2-7, with unresolved D. The germline CDR1 and CDR2 sequences are MDHEN and SYDVKM. The CDR3 consists of 12 residues. The V end lost 10 bases, the J end lost 0 bases, and 10 bases lay between the germline ends. The CDR3 region is CAIRTSSYEQYF. CDR3 coding DNA: TGTGCCATTCGGACCTCCTCCTACGAGCAGTACTTC.

The CDR3 DNA sequence: TGCGCCAGCAGCTTGGCCTTGGGCAGGGCCAACGAGCAGTACTTC. Amino acids: CASSLALGRANEQYF. J is TRBJ2-7 and V is TRBV5-1; a weak D match, TRBD1 (5 bases). V lost 0 bases and J 5 bases, leaving 15 bases between the germline ends. Germline values: CDR1 SGHRS, CDR2 YFSETQ. This CDR3 contains 15 residues.

This clone showed up just a few times. The chain has TRBV19 and TRBJ2-3, with 13 bases matching TRBD2. Looked up from germline, CDR1 is LNHDA and CDR2 is SQIVND (reference sequence). CDR3 size: 19 residues. J lost 2 bases, V lost 0 bases, and 8 bases had no gene match. The CDR3 spells CASSIETSGGFTLTDTQYF. The CDR3 DNA reads as TGTGCCAGTAGTATAGAGACTAGCGGGGGGTTTACCCTCACAGATACGCAGTATTTT.

This chain uses TRBV2 with TRBJ2-1; D may be TRBD2 (6 bases). Trimming left V 8 bases short and J 0 bases short, with 11 bases between. CDR3 size: 14 residues. The germline V gene has CDR1 SNHLY and CDR2 FYNNEI. DNA of the CDR3: TGTGCCAGCGGGACTGAAAGCTCCTACAATGAGCAGTTCTTC. Its translation: CASGTESSYNEQFF.

Points on this clone: Germline is not matched at one junction end, which may reflect a read error. This chain connects TRBV14 to TRBJ1-3; D might be TRBD1 (5 bases). Germline V gene data show CDR1 as SGHDN and CDR2 as FVKESK. The CDR3 is made up of 13 amino acids. The CDR3 region has the DNA TGTGCCAACAGCGCCGTTTGGGGGAACACCATATATTTT. This encodes CANSAVWGNTIYF.